The source of this T cell receptor beta chain is a study of blood T cell repertoires in COVID-19 (dated by TCRdb to the early 2020s). Some background on the complete study: Samples from collaborators originated in the United States, Italy and Spain and spanned both the acute and convalescent phases of COVID-19. The prospective study material was composed of cDNA or gDNA derived from T cells, B-cell-depleted T cells, or PBMCs. Where available, HLA class I and class II types were obtained from metadata supplied by the sample provider rather than from assay-based typing. Deeply sampled blood TCRbeta repertoires from subjects exposed to, actively infected with, or recovered from COVID-19 were included in the dataset. The samples were drawn from two sources: the first 160 participants of the ongoing ImmuneRACE study, and 950 to 1,500 subjects contributed by 6 global collaborators. Nearly every sample came with metadata listing a de-identified subject ID, COVID-19 status, age in years and sex. The repertoires were released in a freely available public database intended as a resource for research on the immune response to SARS-CoV-2.

In the case of this clone: Its antigen is unknown. The sample holds no much larger clone one base away, and base qualities are not on file.

Each collaborating institution followed its own protocols to collect whole blood in K2EDTA tubes. Collaborator samples were shipped for TCRbeta analysis as frozen whole blood, isolated PBMCs, or DNA extracted from either sample type. General study outcomes and caveats: The quantity of clinical and demographic metadata differed by source and by participant and was supplied without curation.

TCRbeta CDR3 regions were amplified from genomic DNA using the immunoSEQ Assay, a bias-controlled multiplex PCR. The original pipeline was this. The number of nucleated cells in each sample was estimated by amplification of reference gene primers within the assay. Sequence reads were collapsed and filtered to measure the absolute abundance of every unique TCRbeta CDR3 rearrangement. For each sample, productive Simpson clonality was calculated by taking the square root of Simpson's diversity index across productive rearrangements. TCRdb provides this immuneACCESS table in a form limited to in-frame rearrangements. Some clones are lacking; in checked studies, under half of them reflect an unresolved V gene, and why the rest are absent is not known. The V and J calls and clone size are taken from that table; D and trimming were inferred from the DNA. This sample comprises 55,000 to 90,000 clones, 70% to 90% of them detected only once. Around 3.9% of the sample belongs to the ten largest clones.

A distance of 14 bases separates the germline ends of V and J, which lose 4 bases and 8 bases respectively. The CDR3 has 14 amino acids, counting the end cysteine and phenylalanine. Only the CDR3 part of the read is kept: 42 bases, read in frame from the first base. CDR1 and CDR2, per the germline V gene (reference sequence), are LGHDT and YNNKEL. This sequence uses TRBV3-1 (or the pseudogene TRBV3-2) and TRBJ1-4; TRBD1 is a possible D gene, resting on 6 matching bases. The TCR sequence derives from a man aged 65 to 85 with active COVID-19. Sample: peripheral blood. The CDR3 reads as follows: CASSPPHRGEKLFF. The nucleotide sequence is TGTGCCAGCAGCCCCCCCCATAGGGGGGAAAAACTGTTTTTT.